The 20 T cell receptor beta chains given below trace back to one sample, sequenced in a study of cytomegalovirus exposure and HLA in healthy donors. 13 Jbeta primers and 60 Vbeta primers were used for the PCR. Repertoires were generated with immunoSEQ multiplex PCR, while TCRdb's copy carries only in-frame clones and drops some. Of about 120,000 clones in the sample, 79% were seen once. Input material: PBMCs. The receptor source for this set is a man between 18 and 29 years old in good health and CMV-seronegative.

This chain joins TRBV7-3 and TRBJ2-5; the D gene is possibly TRBD1 (5 bases). Trimming took 2 bases from V and 1 from J, leaving 11 bases between them. Germline CDR1 and CDR2: SGHTA and FQGTGA. CDR3 size: 15 residues. CDR3 region: CASSLWAGSQETQYF. DNA of the CDR3: TGTGCCAGCAGCTTATGGGCAGGGTCCCAAGAGACCCAGTACTTC.

The table lists this clone with a count of one. The rearrangement links TRBV9 to TRBJ2-4; D might be TRBD2 (6 bases). V dropped 9 bases and J dropped 9 bases, with 16 bases sitting between them. Germline lookup yields CDR1 SGDLS and CDR2 YYNGEE. The CDR3 is 12 amino acids. The CDR3 DNA sequence: TGTGCCAACCGGGGGAGAGGGGTCATTCAGTACTTC. Its protein product is CANRGRGVIQYF.

The chain joins TRBV2 to TRBJ2-5, with TRBD2 matching over 9 bases. This CDR3 is built from 15 residues. Germline CDR1 reads SNHLY; CDR2 reads FYNNEI. V shed 2 bases, J shed 4 bases, and the junction held 5 bases outside the gene matches. The CDR3 DNA reads TGTGCCAGCAGTGAACAGTCTAGCGGGATAGAGACCCAGTACTTC. Translation: CASSEQSSGIETQYF.

The CDR3 here is CASSGLAGEGGETQYF. Here the CDR3 DNA reads TGTGCCAGCAGCGGACTAGCGGGAGAGGGAGGGGAGACCCAGTACTTC. This sequence joins TRBV9 and TRBJ2-5, with 12 positions matching TRBD2. V was clipped by 3 bases and J by 5 bases; unmatched bases: 8. CDR1 is SGDLS and CDR2 is YYNGEE in the germline V gene. The CDR3 runs 16 residues. Together with reference TRBV9 and TRBJ2-5, the CDR3 gives the full variable domain: DSGVTQTPKHLITATGQRVTLRCSPRSGDLSVYWYQQSLDQGLQFLIQYYNGEERAKGNILERFSAQQFPDLHSELNLSSLELGDSALYFCASSGLAGEGGETQYFGPGTRLLVL.

The chain has TRBV19 and TRBJ2-2; tentatively, D is TRBD2 (6 bases). V was cut by 3 bases and J by 2 bases, with 10 bases left in between. The CDR3 is 15 residues long. CDR1 is LNHDA, CDR2 SQIVND, per germline (reference sequence). The CDR3 DNA reads as TGTGCCAGTAGTATGCGGCGGGACAACACCGGGGAGCTGTTTTTT. Encoded protein: CASSMRRDNTGELFF. Combining the CDR3 with reference TRBV19 and TRBJ2-2 gives the whole variable domain DGGITQSPKYLFRKEGQNVTLSCEQNLNHDAMYWYRQDPGQGLRLIYYSQIVNDFQKGDIAEGYSVSREKKESFPLTVTSAQKNPTAFYLCASSMRRDNTGELFFGEGSRLTVL.

The CDR3 reads CAWRARGSYEQYV. The CDR3, as DNA: TGTGCCTGGAGGGCCAGGGGTTCCTACGAGCAGTACGTC. J is TRBJ2-7 and V is TRBV30; D possibly corresponds to TRBD1 (6 bases). This CDR3 is built from 13 residues. V was clipped by 3 bases and J by 1 base, with 10 bases between them. Germline V gives CDR1 GTSNPN, CDR2 SVGIG (reference sequence).

The chain joins TRBV5-6 to TRBJ2-7; D is perhaps TRBD1 (6 bases). V was clipped by 7 bases and J by 4 bases, with 21 bases between them. The CDR3 sequence is 15 residues long. CDR1 and CDR2 (germline): SGHDT, YYEEEE. The CDR3 DNA reads as TGTGCCAGCGTTAACTCCAGGGGTTTGGGGTACGAGCAGTACGTC. This encodes CASVNSRGLGYEQYV.

J is TRBJ2-3 and V is TRBV4-2, with 9 bases that match TRBD2. This CDR3 has 17 amino acids. CDR1 is LGHNA, CDR2 YNFKEQ, per germline. Losses at the gene ends were 0 bases for V and 6 bases for J; bases not matched to a gene: 10. CDR3 nucleotide sequence: TGTGCCAGCAGCCAAGAGGTCCTAGCGGGGACTACGGATACGCAGTATTTT. It yields the protein CASSQEVLAGTTDTQYF.

V and J are TRBV5-4 and TRBJ2-1, with 8 positions matching TRBD1. Per the germline V gene, CDR1 is SGHNT and CDR2 is YYREEE (reference sequence). Trimming took 5 bases from V and 1 from J; bases not matched to a gene: 8. This CDR3 region has 16 residues. CDR3 sequence reads: CASRLDRAASYNEQFF. DNA of the CDR3: TGTGCCAGCAGGCTGGACAGGGCAGCGTCCTACAATGAGCAGTTCTTC.

This sequence joins TRBV6-6 and TRBJ2-1; 8 bases agree with TRBD1. Trimming removed 2 bases from V and 5 bases from J; junction bases left unmatched: 8. The V gene's germline CDR1 is MNHNY and CDR2 SVGAGI (reference sequence). The CDR3 has 16 amino acids. Here the CDR3 DNA reads TGTGCCAGCAGTTACGGCCCCGCGACAGGGGACAATGAGCAGTTCTTC. Translating it yields CASSYGPATGDNEQFF.

This clone is a singleton in its sample. The chain uses TRBV5-4 and TRBJ1-2; the D is unclear. CDR1 is SGHNT, CDR2 YYREEE, per germline (reference sequence). V gave up 0 bases and J gave up 4 bases, with 4 bases separating them. This CDR3 is built from 12 residues. CDR3 protein: CASSLGGYGYTF. CDR3 in DNA: TGTGCCAGCAGCTTGGGAGGCTATGGCTACACCTTC.

This chain uses TRBV27 with TRBJ2-3; 9 bases are a match to TRBD2. CDR1 is MNHEY and CDR2 is SMNVEV in the germline V gene (reference sequence). The length of the CDR3 is 15 residues. Unmatched junction bases numbered 11, after V lost 8 bases and J lost 5 bases. The CDR3 reads CASRTSDIPRDTQYF. CDR3 nucleotide sequence: TGTGCCAGCCGGACTAGCGACATCCCCAGAGATACGCAGTATTTT.

The table lists this clone with a count of one. This chain uses TRBV5-1 with TRBJ1-1, with 12 nucleotides matching TRBD1. V shed 2 bases and J 8 bases; nucleotides not matched to a gene: 10. In germline, CDR1 is SGHRS, CDR2 YFSETQ. The CDR3 spans 16 residues. The CDR3 is CASSLRDRGPVGEAFF. CDR3 sequence (DNA): TGCGCCAGCAGCTTAAGGGACAGGGGGCCGGTCGGGGAAGCTTTCTTT. The whole variable domain, remainder taken from reference TRBV5-1 and TRBJ1-1, is KAGVTQTPRYLIKTRGQQVTLSCSPISGHRSVSWYQQTPGQGLQFLFEYFSETQRNKGNFPGRFSGRQFSNSRSEMNVSTLELGDSALYLCASSLRDRGPVGEAFFGQGTRLTVV.

Concerning this clone itself: One end of the junction is discordant with germline, which a read error may explain. The DNA for the CDR3 is TGTGCCAGCAGCTTAAACGGGGGAAGCCATCAGTCCCAGCATTTT. It translates to CASSLNGGSHQSQHF. The rearrangement links TRBV5-6 to TRBJ1-5; perhaps TRBD1 as D (5 bases). The germline gives CDR1 SGHDT, CDR2 YYEEEE. The CDR3 runs to 15 residues.

The V and J genes are TRBV6-5 and TRBJ2-3; D unclear. Germline CDR1 is MNHEY and CDR2 is SVGAGI. V was pared by 10 bases and J by 0 bases, with 14 bases between. This CDR3 spans 14 amino acids. CDR3 sequence: CATTDTSSTDTQYF. CDR3 DNA sequence: TGTGCCACCACAGACACGTCTAGCACAGATACGCAGTATTTT.

The chain recombines TRBV27 with TRBJ2-7; 10 bases match TRBD2. Germline V gives CDR1 MNHEY, CDR2 SMNVEV (reference sequence). The ends lost 1 base at V and 4 bases at J; junction bases unmatched: 7. The CDR3 spans 16 residues. CDR3 nucleotides: TGTGCCAGCAGTTTATATCCAGCGGGAGGGCGATACGAGCAGTACTTC. Translated: CASSLYPAGGRYEQYF.

J is TRBJ1-1 and V is TRBV18; 9 bases match TRBD1. The CDR3 runs 18 residues. Germline V lookup: CDR1 KGHSH, CDR2 LQKENI. V lost 6 bases, J lost 4 bases, and 18 bases stayed unmatched. The CDR3 nucleotides are TGTGCCAGCTCTCAGACCGGACAGGGGCCTACCTTGAGCACTGAAGCTTTCTTT. It is translated as CASSQTGQGPTLSTEAFF.

The CDR3 DNA reads as TGTGCCAGCAGTTTGGGACTAGCCACCGGGGAGCTGTTTTTT. Its protein product is CASSLGLATGELFF. The rearrangement links TRBV28 to TRBJ2-2, with TRBD2 matching over 9 bases. CDR3 length: 14 residues. The germline V gene has CDR1 MDHEN and CDR2 SYDVKM. Trimming removed 3 bases from V and 4 bases from J; junction bases left unmatched: 0.

The rearrangement links TRBV28 to TRBJ2-1; 7 bases map to TRBD1. The trim removed 5 bases at V and 5 bases at J, leaving 12 bases unmatched. The CDR3 consists of 16 residues. Germline CDR1 reads MDHEN; CDR2 reads SYDVKM. The CDR3 sequence: CASSRDRDRTNNEQFF. For the CDR3, the DNA is TGTGCCAGCAGTCGCGACCGGGACAGAACTAACAATGAGCAGTTCTTC.

The gene calls are TRBV7-9 and TRBJ1-2, with 10 nucleotides matching TRBD1. CDR1 and CDR2 (germline): SEHNR, FQNEAQ (reference sequence). The CDR3 runs 13 residues. J was trimmed by 5 bases and V by 4 bases; bases with no gene match: 1. CDR3 amino acids: CASSSDRGYGYTF. CDR3 nucleotides: TGTGCCAGCAGCTCGGACAGGGGGTATGGCTACACCTTC.